The entry that follows covers one T cell receptor beta chain sequence. Its antigen is not known. These data originate in a study of T cell repertoires in cytomegalovirus infection. The study's findings and limits: Summed public TCR beta family frequency identified CMV carriers bearing the relevant HLA.

TCRdb re-called the reads with MiXCR, one entry per CDR3 protein. The sample records about 530,000 distinct CDR3 sequences, more than 20% being singletons. There are 15 residues in the CDR3. Germline CDR1 is LGHNT and CDR2 is FRNRAP. The V end lost 4 bases, the J end lost 0 bases, and 10 bases lay between the germline ends. The V and J genes are TRBV12-5 and TRBJ1-3; D gene ambiguous. Sequencing used PBMCs. The receptor was isolated from a human donor in good health (CMV status not recorded). Some clones in this sample may be carry-over from other donors' samples. Here the CDR3 DNA reads TGTGCTAGTGGTTGGCCGGTCCTCTCTGGAAACACCATATATTTT. This codes for CASGWPVLSGNTIYF.